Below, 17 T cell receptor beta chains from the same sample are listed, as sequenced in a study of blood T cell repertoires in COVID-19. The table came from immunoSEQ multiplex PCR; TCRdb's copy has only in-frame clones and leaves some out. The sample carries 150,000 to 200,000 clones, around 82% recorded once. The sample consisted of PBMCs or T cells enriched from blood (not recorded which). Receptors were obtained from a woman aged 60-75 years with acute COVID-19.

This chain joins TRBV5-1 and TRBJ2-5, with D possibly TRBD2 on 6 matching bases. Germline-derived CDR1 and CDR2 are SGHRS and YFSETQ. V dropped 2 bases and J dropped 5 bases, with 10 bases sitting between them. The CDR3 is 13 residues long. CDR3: CASSFSGAETQYF. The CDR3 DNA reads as TGCGCCAGCAGCTTCTCGGGAGCGGAGACCCAGTACTTC.

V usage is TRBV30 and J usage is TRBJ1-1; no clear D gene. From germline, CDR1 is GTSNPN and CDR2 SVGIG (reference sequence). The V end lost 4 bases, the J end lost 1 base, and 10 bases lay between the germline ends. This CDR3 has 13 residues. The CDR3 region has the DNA TGTGCCTGGAACTACGGGAAGAACACTGAAGCTTTCTTT. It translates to CAWNYGKNTEAFF.

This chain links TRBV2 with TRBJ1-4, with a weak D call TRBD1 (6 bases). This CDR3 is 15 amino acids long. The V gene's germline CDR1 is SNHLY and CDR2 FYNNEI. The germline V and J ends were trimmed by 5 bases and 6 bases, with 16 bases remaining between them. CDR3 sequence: CASSPQGSRDEKLFF. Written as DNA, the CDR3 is TGTGCCAGCAGTCCCCAGGGGTCTCGGGATGAAAAACTGTTTTTT.

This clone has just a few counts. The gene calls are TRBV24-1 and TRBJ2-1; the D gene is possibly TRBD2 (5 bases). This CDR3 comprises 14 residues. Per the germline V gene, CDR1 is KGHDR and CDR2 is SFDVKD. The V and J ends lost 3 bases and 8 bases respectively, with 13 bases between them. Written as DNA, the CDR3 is TGTGCCACCAGTGATCGGGGAGTTGAGGATGAGCAGTTCTTC. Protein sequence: CATSDRGVEDEQFF.

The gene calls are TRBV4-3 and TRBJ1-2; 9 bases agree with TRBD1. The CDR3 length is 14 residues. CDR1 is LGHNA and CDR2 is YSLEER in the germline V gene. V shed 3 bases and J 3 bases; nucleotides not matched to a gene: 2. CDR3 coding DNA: TGCGCCAGCAGCCAGGGGGACAGGGACTATGGCTACACCTTC. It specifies CASSQGDRDYGYTF.

CDR3 coding DNA: TGTGCCAGCAGTTTAGCGGGCAATGGCTACACCTTC. The encoded protein is CASSLAGNGYTF. V and J are TRBV12-3 or TRBV12-4 and TRBJ1-2; the D is unclear. Trimming removed 0 bases at V and 6 bases at J, with 5 bases between. The CDR3 loop spans 12 amino acids.

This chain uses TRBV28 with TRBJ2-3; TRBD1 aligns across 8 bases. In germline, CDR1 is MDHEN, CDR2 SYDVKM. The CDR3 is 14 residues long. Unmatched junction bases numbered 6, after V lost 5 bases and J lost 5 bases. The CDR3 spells CASSHRQGRDTQYF. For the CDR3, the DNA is TGTGCCAGCAGTCACAGACAGGGGCGAGATACGCAGTATTTT. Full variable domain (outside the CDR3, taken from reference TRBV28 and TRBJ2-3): DVKVTQSSRYLVKRTGEKVFLECVQDMDHENMFWYRQDPGLGLRLIYFSYDVKMKEKGDIPEGYSVSREKKERFSLILESASTNQTSMYLCASSHRQGRDTQYFGPGTRLTVL.

The CDR3 spells CASSNWLAGGNEQFF. The CDR3 nucleotides read TGTGCCAGTAGTAATTGGCTAGCGGGAGGCAATGAGCAGTTCTTC. The chain links TRBV19 to TRBJ2-1; 11 nucleotides align to TRBD2. The CDR3 is 15 amino acids. V lost 4 bases and J lost 6; bases outside the gene matches: 5. The V gene's germline CDR1 is LNHDA and CDR2 SQIVND (reference sequence).

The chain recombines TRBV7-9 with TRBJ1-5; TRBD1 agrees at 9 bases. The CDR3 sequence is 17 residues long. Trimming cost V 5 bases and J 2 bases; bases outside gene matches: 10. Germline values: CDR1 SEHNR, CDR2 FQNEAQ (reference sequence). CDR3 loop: CASSLEQGARGNQPQHF. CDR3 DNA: TGTGCCAGCAGCCTAGAACAGGGGGCAAGGGGCAATCAGCCCCAGCATTTT.

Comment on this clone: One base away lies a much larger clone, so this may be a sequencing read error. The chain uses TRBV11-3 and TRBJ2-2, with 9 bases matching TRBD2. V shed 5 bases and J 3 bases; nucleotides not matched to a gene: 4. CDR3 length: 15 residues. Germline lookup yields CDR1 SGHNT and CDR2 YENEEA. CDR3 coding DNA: TGTGCCAGCAGCGCGGGGGGGGCCGACACCGGGGAGCTGTTTTTT. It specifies CASSAGGADTGELFF. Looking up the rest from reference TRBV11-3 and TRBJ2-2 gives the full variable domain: EAGVVQSPRYKIIEKKQPVAFWCNPISGHNTLYWYLQNLGQGPELLIRYENEEAVDDSQLPKDRFSAERLKGVDSTLKIQPAELGDSAVYLCASSAGGADTGELFFGEGSRLTVL.

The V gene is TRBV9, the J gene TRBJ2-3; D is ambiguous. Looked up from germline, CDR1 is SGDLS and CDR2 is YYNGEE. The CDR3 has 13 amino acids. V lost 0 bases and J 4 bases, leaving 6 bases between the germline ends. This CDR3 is CASSVAVADTQYF. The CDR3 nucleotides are TGTGCCAGCAGCGTAGCGGTCGCAGATACGCAGTATTTT.

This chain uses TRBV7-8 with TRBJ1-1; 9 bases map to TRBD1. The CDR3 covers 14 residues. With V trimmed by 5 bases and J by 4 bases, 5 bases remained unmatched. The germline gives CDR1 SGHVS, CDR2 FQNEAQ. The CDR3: CASSTQGASTEAFF. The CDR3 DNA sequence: TGTGCCAGCAGCACACAGGGGGCTAGCACTGAAGCTTTCTTT.

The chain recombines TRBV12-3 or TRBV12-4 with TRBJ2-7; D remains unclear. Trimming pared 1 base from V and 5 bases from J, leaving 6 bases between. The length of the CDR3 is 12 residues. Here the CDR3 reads CASSLGDNEQYV. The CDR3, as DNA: TGTGCCAGCAGTTTAGGTGACAACGAGCAGTACGTC.

CDR3 protein: CASSHQGRGAFF. The CDR3 DNA sequence: TGTGCCAGCAGCCATCAGGGGAGAGGGGCTTTCTTT. The J gene is TRBJ1-1, the V gene TRBV3-1 (or the pseudogene TRBV3-2), with a weak D call TRBD1 (6 bases). The V end lost 3 bases, the J end lost 11 bases, and 13 bases lay between the germline ends. This CDR3 comprises 12 residues. Germline CDR1 LGHDT, CDR2 YNNKEL (reference sequence).

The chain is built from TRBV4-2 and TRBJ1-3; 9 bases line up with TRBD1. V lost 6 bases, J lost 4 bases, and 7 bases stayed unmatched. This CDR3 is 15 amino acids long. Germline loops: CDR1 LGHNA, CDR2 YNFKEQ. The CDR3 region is CASRPRQGDGNTIYF. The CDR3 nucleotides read TGTGCCAGCAGACCGAGACAGGGGGACGGAAACACCATATATTTT.

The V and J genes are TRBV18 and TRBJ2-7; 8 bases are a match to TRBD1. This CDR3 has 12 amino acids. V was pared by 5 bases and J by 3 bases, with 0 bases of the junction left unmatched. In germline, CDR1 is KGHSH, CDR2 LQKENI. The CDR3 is CASSGQGYEQYF. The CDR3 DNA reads TGTGCCAGCTCAGGACAGGGCTACGAGCAGTACTTC.

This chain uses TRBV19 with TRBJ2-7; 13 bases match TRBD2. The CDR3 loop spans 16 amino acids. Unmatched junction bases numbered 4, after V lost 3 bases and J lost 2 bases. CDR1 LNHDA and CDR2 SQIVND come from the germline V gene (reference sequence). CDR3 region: CASSIRTSGRAYEQYF. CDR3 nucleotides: TGTGCCAGTAGTATTAGGACTAGCGGGAGAGCCTACGAGCAGTACTTC.